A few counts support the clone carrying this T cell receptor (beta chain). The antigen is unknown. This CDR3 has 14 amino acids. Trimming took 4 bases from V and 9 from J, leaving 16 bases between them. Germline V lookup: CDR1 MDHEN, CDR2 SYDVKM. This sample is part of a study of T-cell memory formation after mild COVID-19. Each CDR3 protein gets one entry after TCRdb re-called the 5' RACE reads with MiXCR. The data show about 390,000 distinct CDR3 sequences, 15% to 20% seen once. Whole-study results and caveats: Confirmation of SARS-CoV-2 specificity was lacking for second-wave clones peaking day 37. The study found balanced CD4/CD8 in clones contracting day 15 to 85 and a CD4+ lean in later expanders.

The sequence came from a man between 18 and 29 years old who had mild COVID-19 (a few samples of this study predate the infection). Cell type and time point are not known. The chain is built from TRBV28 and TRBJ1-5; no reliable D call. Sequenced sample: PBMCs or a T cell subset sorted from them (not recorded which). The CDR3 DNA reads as TGTGCCAGCAGTTCCTCCCTGGTATTGCTGCCCCAGCATTTT. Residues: CASSSSLVLLPQHF.